The 32 T cell receptor beta chains in this list originate from one sample, sequenced in a study of blood T cells in healthy people across ages. It was with a sample-barcoded 5' primer and a J-beta primer mix that a second PCR of roughly 7 to 12 cycles was run. TCRdb re-analysed the 5' RACE reads in MiXCR, keeping a single row per CDR3 protein. The sample yields hundreds of thousands of distinct CDR3 sequences, 56% seen once. What was sequenced was blood. Receptors originate from a man in his forties in good health.

The V and J genes are TRBV7-2 and TRBJ2-5; D may be TRBD1 (6 bases). CDR3 length: 17 residues. The V end lost 5 bases, the J end lost 0 bases, and 19 bases lay between the germline ends. CDR1 and CDR2 from the germline V gene are SGHTA and FQGNSA. CDR3 in amino acids: CASSPWGRQADQETQYF. The CDR3 DNA reads TGTGCCAGCAGCCCTTGGGGTCGACAGGCGGACCAAGAGACCCAGTACTTC.

The chain employs TRBV11-2 and TRBJ2-5, with a possible D match to TRBD2 (6 bases). TRBJ2-7 matches the DNA end more closely, so the J call is doubtful. The CDR3 loop spans 16 amino acids. Germline CDR1 is SGHAT and CDR2 is FQNNGV. The CDR3: CASSLGSSGPVSEQYF. Written as DNA, the CDR3 is TGTGCCAGCAGCTTAGGTAGTAGCGGACCCGTGAGCGAGCAGTACTTC.

The chain couples TRBV20-1 to TRBJ2-7; TRBD1 agrees at 12 bases. The DNA end lines up better with TRBJ2-5; the J call may be wrong. This CDR3 comprises 16 residues. CDR1 is DFQATT, CDR2 SNEGSKA, per germline (reference sequence). CDR3 sequence (DNA): TGCAGTGCTAGAGATTCCGGGACAGGGGGCGAAGAGACCCAGTACTTC. Its translation is CSARDSGTGGEETQYF.

The sample holds a few counts of this clonotype. The V gene is TRBV5-6, the J gene TRBJ2-7; tentatively, D is TRBD2 (5 bases). CDR1 SGHDT and CDR2 YYEEEE come from the germline V gene. V dropped 4 bases and J dropped 4 bases, with 30 bases sitting between them. The length of the CDR3 is 19 residues. The CDR3 region is CASSRTKTRGSLVRYEQYF. The CDR3 nucleotides are TGTGCCAGCAGCCGAACCAAAACTCGAGGGTCCCTGGTACGTTACGAGCAGTACTTC.

The gene calls are TRBV9 and TRBJ1-2; D is perhaps TRBD1 (6 bases). V gave up 3 bases and J gave up 5 bases, with 17 bases separating them. CDR1 and CDR2 from the germline V gene are SGDLS and YYNGEE. CDR3 length: 15 amino acids. The DNA of the CDR3 is TGTGCCAGCAGCGCCGAATCGGGACAAGTTTATGGCTACACCTTC. Translated, it gives CASSAESGQVYGYTF.

Remarks on this clonotype: A read error may account for a junction end that differs from germline. The CDR3 region has the DNA TGCGCCAGCAACGGACTAGCGGGACCCTCCTACGAGCAGTACTTC. The encoded protein is CASNGLAGPSYEQYF. The chain is built from TRBV28 and TRBJ2-7, with TRBD2 identical over 12 bases. Germline CDR1 and CDR2: MDHEN and SYDVKM. The CDR3 has 15 residues.

The rearrangement links TRBV20-1 to TRBJ2-1; 8 bases match TRBD2. Germline V gene lookup returns CDR1 DFQATT and CDR2 SNEGSKA (reference sequence). Trimming at V came to 5 bases and at J to 3 bases, leaving 9 bases not matched to a gene. CDR3 length equals 15 residues. The CDR3 DNA reads as TGCAGTGCTGGGGAGCTAGCGGGTGACTACAATGAGCAGTTCTTC. Protein: CSAGELAGDYNEQFF.

V is TRBV29-1 and J is TRBJ2-1, with TRBD2 matching 8 bases. V shed 7 bases and J 8 bases; nucleotides not matched to a gene: 16. This CDR3 has 15 residues. From germline, CDR1 is SQVTM and CDR2 ANQGSEA. CDR3 nucleotides: TGCAGCGCTGGGGACCGCCGGGAGGGGGGCCATGAGCAGTTCTTC. It is translated as CSAGDRREGGHEQFF.

This clonotype was counted only a few times. CDR3 sequence: CASSFAGREHGGYTF. CDR3 in DNA: TGTGCCAGCAGCTTTGCGGGCAGGGAACACGGTGGCTACACCTTC. The rearrangement joins TRBV28 to TRBJ1-2; perhaps TRBD1 as D (5 bases). Germline lookup yields CDR1 MDHEN and CDR2 SYDVKM. The ends were cut back, 6 bases at V and 7 bases at J, with 21 bases in the middle. This CDR3 has 15 amino acids.

The chain uses TRBV6-5 and TRBJ1-2; 8 nucleotides agree with TRBD1. Germline values: CDR1 MNHEY, CDR2 SVGAGI. The CDR3 totals 15 residues. J lost 4 bases, V lost 6 bases, and 10 bases had no gene match. As DNA, the CDR3 is TGTGCCAGCAGGCCATTGACAGGGGCTGGCTATGGCTACACCTTC. This encodes CASRPLTGAGYGYTF.

The V gene is TRBV9, the J gene TRBJ2-3, with TRBD1 as a possible D gene (5 bases). The V gene lost 7 bases and the J gene lost 6 bases, with 12 bases spanning the gap. The CDR3 has 12 residues. Germline assignment: CDR1 SGDLS and CDR2 YYNGEE. The DNA for the CDR3 is TGTGCCAGCGGAAGGGGCGAGGATACGCAGTATTTT. Residues: CASGRGEDTQYF.

This clonotype has more than one count but fewer than ten. V is TRBV5-1 and J is TRBJ1-2; TRBD1 aligns across 7 bases. CDR1 and CDR2 from the germline V gene are SGHRS and YFSETQ. Unmatched junction bases numbered 15, after V lost 4 bases and J lost 3 bases. The CDR3 is 17 amino acids. The CDR3 nucleotides are TGCGCCAGCAGCCTCAAGGCGACAGGGATTCTCTACTATGGCTACACCTTC. Amino acid sequence: CASSLKATGILYYGYTF.

The J gene is TRBJ2-3, the V gene TRBV7-3; TRBD1 agrees at 10 bases. CDR1 and CDR2 from the germline V gene are SGHTA and FQGTGA. V was clipped by 2 bases and J by 5 bases; unmatched bases: 7. CDR3 size: 16 residues. CDR3 region: CASSLLSGQGEDTQYF. As DNA, the CDR3 is TGTGCCAGCAGCTTATTGTCCGGACAGGGGGAAGATACGCAGTATTTT.

This sequence joins TRBV6-5 and TRBJ2-5, with 12 bases identical to TRBD2. The DNA matches TRBJ2-7 better at its end, which makes the J call doubtful. CDR1 MNHEY and CDR2 SVGAGI come from the germline V gene. The CDR3 is 14 amino acids. The CDR3: CASSRGLAGLEQYF. The CDR3 DNA reads TGTGCCAGCAGCCGCGGACTAGCGGGACTCGAGCAGTACTTC.

This clonotype has more than one count but fewer than ten. This chain links TRBV20-1 with TRBJ2-1, with D unresolved. This CDR3 spans 13 amino acids. Germline CDR1 and CDR2: DFQATT and SNEGSKA (reference sequence). V shed 3 bases and J shed 4 bases, with 10 bases lying between them. The CDR3 region has the DNA TGCAGTGCTAGGGTTGACGGATACAATGAGCAGTTCTTC. Residues: CSARVDGYNEQFF.

The CDR3 loop reads CASSLSGSSSYNEQYF. The DNA of the CDR3 is TGTGCCAGCAGTTTATCAGGGAGCTCGTCCTACAATGAGCAGTACTTC. The chain carries TRBV28 and TRBJ2-7; D may correspond to TRBD1 or TRBD2 (5 bases each). The CDR3 totals 16 residues. The germline CDR1 and CDR2 sequences are MDHEN and SYDVKM. V lost 1 base, J lost 7 bases, and 20 bases lay in between.

The CDR3: CASSPIGGAGTEAFF. Written as DNA, the CDR3 is TGTGCCAGCAGTCCCATCGGGGGGGCGGGCACTGAAGCTTTCTTT. This chain joins TRBV12-3 or TRBV12-4 and TRBJ1-1; the D gene is possibly TRBD1 (6 bases). Between the trimmed V and J ends, which lost 5 bases and 4 bases, there was a span of 17 bases. This CDR3 contains 15 residues.

This chain links TRBV11-2 with TRBJ2-5; 13 nucleotides agree with TRBD2. From germline, CDR1 is SGHAT and CDR2 FQNNGV. V lost 2 bases to trimming and J lost 4 bases; unmatched junction nucleotides: 7. This CDR3 spans 17 amino acids. The CDR3 region has the DNA TGTGCCAGCAGCTTAACTAGCGGGGGGGCCGGGGGAGAGACCCAGTACTTC. Its translation is CASSLTSGGAGGETQYF. The full variable domain, in which reference TRBV11-2 and TRBJ2-5 provide the parts outside the CDR3, is EAGVAQSPRYKIIEKRQSVAFWCNPISGHATLYWYQQILGQGPKLLIQFQNNGVVDDSQLPKDRFSAERLKGVDSTLKIQPAKLEDSAVYLCASSLTSGGAGGETQYFGPGTRLLVL.

The chain employs TRBV20-1 and TRBJ2-5; D is ambiguous. The CDR3 runs to 15 residues. Germline loops: CDR1 DFQATT, CDR2 SNEGSKA (reference sequence). Between the trimmed V and J ends, which lost 1 base and 0 bases, there was a span of 12 bases. CDR3 amino acids: CSARADTANQETQYF. The CDR3 DNA is TGCAGTGCTAGAGCTGACACCGCAAACCAAGAGACCCAGTACTTC.

This chain uses TRBV6-1 with TRBJ2-1, with D unresolved. Germline V gene sequence: CDR1 MNHNS, CDR2 SASEGT. This CDR3 has 14 residues. V dropped 3 bases and J dropped 6 bases, with 12 bases sitting between them. Here the CDR3 reads CASSEDHIINEQFF. For the CDR3, the DNA is TGTGCCAGCAGTGAGGATCATATAATCAATGAGCAGTTCTTC.

DNA of the CDR3: TGTGCCAGCAGTTCACCCCTAGCGGGTCTGACCTACGAGCAGTACTTC. This sequence encodes CASSSPLAGLTYEQYF. This chain uses TRBV28 with TRBJ2-4, with 8 bases matching TRBD2. Judging by the DNA end, TRBJ2-7 fits better; the J call may be wrong. Germline V gives CDR1 MDHEN, CDR2 SYDVKM. The CDR3 is made up of 16 amino acids.

The chain combines TRBV4-3 with TRBJ2-3; 8 nucleotides match TRBD2. This CDR3 spans 15 amino acids. The germline V gene encodes CDR1 LGHNA and CDR2 YSLEER. J was trimmed by 5 bases and V by 3 bases; bases with no gene match: 7. The CDR3 sequence: CASSHGLAGGDTQYF. The CDR3 bases are TGCGCCAGCAGCCACGGGCTAGCGGGCGGAGATACGCAGTATTTT.

The V call is TRBV10-3, the J call TRBJ1-2; 7 nucleotides match TRBD1. Germline V gene data show CDR1 as ENHRY and CDR2 as SYGVKD. The CDR3 covers 14 residues. With V trimmed by 0 bases and J by 6 bases, 4 bases remained unmatched. The CDR3 bases are TGTGCCATCAGTGAGTCGAAGGGGGCTAATGGCTACACCTTC. Translating it yields CAISESKGANGYTF.

The chain employs TRBV4-2 and TRBJ2-7; D is unresolved. Germline-derived CDR1 and CDR2 are LGHNA and YNFKEQ. The CDR3 is 14 amino acids. V was clipped by 0 bases and J by 4 bases, with 10 bases between them. CDR3 sequence (DNA): TGTGCCAGCAGCCAAGAGCTGGGGATTTACGAGCAGTACTTC. Translation: CASSQELGIYEQYF.

This rearrangement joins TRBV12-3 or TRBV12-4 to TRBJ1-2, with D maybe TRBD1 (5 bases). This CDR3 has 14 residues. V lost 6 bases and J lost 8, with 19 bases in between. For the CDR3, the DNA is TGTGCCAGCAGAATAGCCCTTCAGGGTGGAGGCTACACCTTC. This codes for CASRIALQGGGYTF.

V is TRBV12-3 or TRBV12-4 and J is TRBJ1-6; D ambiguous. The V end was cut by 5 bases, the J end by 14 bases, with 16 bases between. This CDR3 is built from 13 residues. The CDR3 is CASSVRVTGTLHF. The CDR3 region has the DNA TGTGCCAGCAGTGTTCGGGTTACGGGCACCCTCCACTTT.

This clonotype was seen a handful of times. This chain links TRBV7-9 with TRBJ2-1, with D maybe TRBD2 (5 bases). The CDR3 length is 13 residues. Trimming shortened V by 11 bases and J by 7 bases, and 18 bases separated the two germline ends. CDR1 and CDR2 from the germline V gene are SEHNR and FQNEAQ (reference sequence). The CDR3 protein is CALGRLLGNEQFF. The CDR3 DNA reads as TGTGCCCTGGGGAGACTACTTGGAAATGAGCAGTTCTTC.

The V gene is TRBV2, the J gene TRBJ1-4; D gene ambiguous. The germline gives CDR1 SNHLY, CDR2 FYNNEI. V lost 0 bases, J lost 4 bases, and 9 bases lay in between. The CDR3 extends over 15 amino acids. CDR3 loop: CASSEAGRINEKLFF. Here the CDR3 DNA reads TGTGCCAGCAGTGAAGCCGGAAGGATTAATGAAAAACTGTTTTTT.

This rearrangement joins TRBV4-1 to TRBJ2-2; 14 bases match TRBD2. Germline loops: CDR1 MGHRA, CDR2 YSYEKL. The CDR3 loop spans 18 amino acids. Germline trimming cut 2 bases from V and 4 bases from J; bases unmatched to any gene: 6. In DNA form, the CDR3 reads TGCGCCAGCAGCCAAAGACTAGCGGGAGGGTCTGGCACCGGGGAGCTGTTTTTT. This codes for CASSQRLAGGSGTGELFF.

The chain is built from TRBV6-5 and TRBJ2-3; TRBD1 agrees at 8 bases. J was trimmed by 7 bases and V by 1 base; bases with no gene match: 10. Germline V gene lookup returns CDR1 MNHEY and CDR2 SVGAGI. The CDR3 spans 16 residues. The DNA of the CDR3 is TGTGCCAGCAGTTACTTCCAGGGGGCCCTCCCAAATACGCAGTATTTT. Translating gives CASSYFQGALPNTQYF.

The chain carries TRBV19 and TRBJ2-7; maybe TRBD1 (6 bases). The DNA end is a closer match to TRBJ2-4, so the J assignment may be wrong. Per germline, CDR1 LNHDA and CDR2 SQIVND (reference sequence). The length of the CDR3 is 14 residues. CDR3 loop: CASSTTGSLNIQYF. DNA of the CDR3: TGTGCCAGTAGTACGACAGGTTCTCTAAACATTCAGTACTTC.

J is TRBJ2-6 and V is TRBV4-3; D may be TRBD2 (6 bases). V was clipped by 0 bases and J by 6 bases, with 9 bases between them. The CDR3 contains 15 residues. Per the germline V gene, CDR1 is LGHNA and CDR2 is YSLEER. The CDR3 loop reads CASSQDSGLANVLTF. The CDR3 bases are TGCGCCAGCAGCCAAGATAGCGGTTTGGCCAACGTCCTGACTTTC.